This T cell receptor (beta chain) was captured by sequencing in a study of blood T cells in healthy people across ages. General observations from the study: Naive and antigen-experienced cells could not be conclusively compared, given unsorted PBMCs. Underestimates were what the diversity estimates from one million T cells were considered to be. Among T cells, TCR beta diversity per million cells dropped roughly linearly as age rose.

The J segment lost 7 bases and the V segment lost 4 bases, leaving 11 bases of the junction unmatched. The CDR3 sequence is 16 residues long. The V gene's germline CDR1 is SNHLY and CDR2 FYNNEI. This clonotype was seen a handful of times. Its antigen remains unknown. Next came a second PCR, run for roughly 7 to 12 cycles, which used a sample-barcoded 5' primer along with a J-beta primer mix. No fewer than 3 million CDR3-containing paired-end reads came from each sample. From the 5' RACE reads, TCRdb called clonotypes with MiXCR, one entry per CDR3 protein. The sample contains about 970,000 distinct CDR3 sequences, 51% of which appear only once.

The source is a woman aged 55-69 years in good health. V usage is TRBV2 and J usage is TRBJ2-7, with TRBD1 identical over 12 bases. Sequenced material: blood. The CDR3 bases are TGTGCCAGCAGTGTAATTTCGGGGACAGGGGGCGGGGAGCAGTACTTC. Translation: CASSVISGTGGGEQYF. The whole variable domain, remainder taken from reference TRBV2 and TRBJ2-7, is EPEVTQTPSHQVTQMGQEVILRCVPISNHLYFYWYRQILGQKVEFLVSFYNNEISEKSEIFDDQFSVERPDGSNFTLKIRSTKLEDSAMYFCASSVISGTGGGEQYFGPGTRLTVT.